Given below is one TCR beta chain in context. Its antigen is not identified. Donors were drawn from the approximately 110-subject validation cohort, separate from the roughly 610-subject first cohort. This record comes from a study of cytomegalovirus exposure and HLA in healthy donors. Clones were read by immunoSEQ multiplex PCR, and TCRdb kept only the in-frame ones, dropping some. The sample shows roughly 150,000 clones, roughly 91% of them seen only once. Notes on the study in general: Reported results showed that the classifier diagnosed cytomegalovirus status with high specificity and sensitivity. Cytomegalovirus-associated status was assigned to some 180 TCR beta chains. The TCR clusters that emerged in the first cohort tended, a later analysis found, to co-occur in the 120 or so validation repertoires.

This clonotype was obtained from a woman between 18 and 29 years old in good health and CMV-seropositive. Material: PBMCs.

CDR3 in DNA: TGTGCCAGCAGCCAAAAAAATTCAGGGGATGAGCAGTTCTTC. It specifies CASSQKNSGDEQFF. The chain recombines TRBV4-2 with TRBJ2-1; a weak D match, TRBD1 (6 bases). V was cut by 2 bases and J by 8 bases, with 13 bases left in between. The V gene's germline CDR1 is LGHNA and CDR2 YNFKEQ. The CDR3 covers 14 residues.